The next 12 T cell receptor beta chains were all read from a single sample in a study of T-cell memory formation after mild COVID-19. One entry per CDR3 protein, called by TCRdb with MiXCR from the 5' RACE reads. The repertoire has 350,000 to 400,000 distinct CDR3 sequences, approximately 15% of them found once; the top ten carry approximately 20%. Sequencing was done on a sample of PBMCs or a T cell subset sorted from them (not recorded which). Receptor source: a young man who had mild COVID-19 (a few samples of this study predate the infection). Cell type and time point are not known.

This clonotype was seen a handful of times. V is TRBV9 and J is TRBJ1-3; unclear D gene. The CDR3 runs 15 residues. Germline V gene data show CDR1 as SGDLS and CDR2 as YYNGEE. Trimming removed 0 bases at V and 0 bases at J, with 7 bases between. As DNA, the CDR3 is TGTGCCAGCAGCGTAGGTAGAATCTCTGGAAACACCATATATTTT. This translates into CASSVGRISGNTIYF.

The gene calls are TRBV12-3 or TRBV12-4 and TRBJ1-5; 9 nucleotides line up with TRBD1. This CDR3 contains 15 residues. The V segment lost 5 bases and the J segment 7 bases; nucleotides outside the gene matches: 9. The CDR3 region has the DNA TGTGCCAGCAGTGGGACAGGGAGTACAAACCAGCCCCAGCATTTT. As protein: CASSGTGSTNQPQHF.

This clonotype was found a few times. J is TRBJ1-6 and V is TRBV18, with D uncertain. Trimming pared 3 bases from V and 7 bases from J, leaving 10 bases between. Per the germline V gene, CDR1 is KGHSH and CDR2 is LQKENI. The CDR3 loop spans 14 amino acids. CDR3 sequence (DNA): TGTGCCAGCTCACCGGGAGGGAGCAATTCACCCCTCCACTTT. Its protein is CASSPGGSNSPLHF.

This clonotype was recorded a few times. The chain joins TRBV18 to TRBJ2-5, with D possibly being TRBD1 (6 bases). V gave up 5 bases and J gave up 5 bases, with 18 bases separating them. Germline V gene sequence: CDR1 KGHSH, CDR2 LQKENI. The CDR3 has 15 residues. CDR3 coding DNA: TGTGCCAGCTCAACTCTTTCACAGGGTTCGGAGACCCAGTACTTC. Protein product: CASSTLSQGSETQYF.

This clonotype showed up just a few times. V and J are TRBV27 and TRBJ2-3; D remains unclear. This CDR3 is built from 13 residues. Germline-derived CDR1 and CDR2 are MNHEY and SMNVEV (reference sequence). The ends were cut back, 3 bases at V and 0 bases at J, with 4 bases in the middle. This CDR3 is CASSFRSTDTQYF. Here the CDR3 DNA reads TGTGCCAGCAGTTTTCGGAGCACAGATACGCAGTATTTT.

The chain is built from TRBV19 and TRBJ2-1; D is ambiguous. CDR3 length equals 13 residues. V lost 3 bases, J lost 3 bases, and 6 bases lay in between. Per germline, CDR1 LNHDA and CDR2 SQIVND (reference sequence). The CDR3 protein is CASSMSDYNEQFF. As DNA, the CDR3 is TGTGCCAGTAGTATGAGTGACTACAATGAGCAGTTCTTC.

This clonotype was found a few times. The genes are TRBV25-1 and TRBJ2-3; a possible D gene is TRBD2 (6 bases). This CDR3 spans 13 amino acids. Germline V gene data show CDR1 as MGHDK and CDR2 as SYGVNS. Trimming removed 4 bases at V and 5 bases at J, with 10 bases between. The CDR3 DNA reads as TGTGCCAGCAGTGGAGCGGGCGGAGATACGCAGTATTTT. It encodes CASSGAGGDTQYF.

Only a few counts were recorded for this clonotype. This chain connects TRBV29-1 to TRBJ1-2, with TRBD1 identical over 7 bases. The germline V gene encodes CDR1 SQVTM and CDR2 ANQGSEA. This CDR3 is 13 amino acids long. V shed 6 bases and J 3 bases; nucleotides not matched to a gene: 7. The CDR3 sequence is CSVGGQADYGYTF. The CDR3 DNA sequence: TGCAGCGTCGGCGGACAGGCGGACTATGGCTACACCTTC.

This clonotype was counted at least ten times. V gene TRBV5-1 combines with J gene TRBJ1-2; D is uncertain. Germline CDR1 reads SGHRS; CDR2 reads YFSETQ. CDR3 size: 14 residues. V was shortened by 2 bases and J by 5 bases, with 13 bases between the two germline ends. The CDR3 DNA reads as TGCGCCAGCAGCTTCTCGCCCGAAGATTATGGCTACACCTTC. Translating gives CASSFSPEDYGYTF.

This clonotype has more than one count but fewer than ten. The gene calls are TRBV6-2 or TRBV6-3 and TRBJ2-2; D gene unclear. Looked up from germline, CDR1 is MNHEY and CDR2 is SVGEGT. Trimming took 0 bases from V and 2 from J, leaving 16 bases between them. The CDR3 runs to 18 residues. The CDR3 region is CASSYSGLLALNTGELFF. The CDR3 region has the DNA TGTGCCAGCAGTTACTCTGGTCTACTGGCGCTAAACACCGGGGAGCTGTTTTTT.

This clonotype was counted a few times. CDR3 sequence: CASSYPYPPTSGGQETQYF. In DNA form, the CDR3 reads TGTGCCAGCAGTTACCCTTATCCGCCGACTAGCGGGGGTCAAGAGACCCAGTACTTC. V usage is TRBV6-2 or TRBV6-3 and J usage is TRBJ2-5, with 12 nucleotides matching TRBD2. The CDR3 consists of 19 residues. Trimming removed 2 bases from V and 2 bases from J; junction bases left unmatched: 12. Looked up from germline, CDR1 is MNHEY and CDR2 is SVGEGT.

The chain joins TRBV5-1 to TRBJ2-4; D possibly matches TRBD1 or TRBD2 (5 bases each). V lost 5 bases and J lost 7, with 13 bases in between. The CDR3 contains 13 residues. In germline, CDR1 is SGHRS, CDR2 YFSETQ. The CDR3 DNA reads TGCGCCAGCAGACCGGGGACGGGGAACATTCAGTACTTC. Its protein is CASRPGTGNIQYF.